Below are 30 T cell receptor beta chains sequenced from a single sample in a study of cytomegalovirus exposure and HLA in healthy donors. The PCR ran on 60 Vbeta and 13 Jbeta primers. Produced via immunoSEQ multiplex PCR; TCRdb's table is partial and in-frame only. The table includes around 170,000 clones, more than 70% detected once. The sample taken for sequencing was PBMCs. Every receptor here comes from a girl aged 10-17 years in good health and CMV-seropositive.

The chain recombines TRBV19 with TRBJ2-3; D gene uncertain. Trimming removed 8 bases from V and 0 bases from J, with 15 bases in between. The germline V gene has CDR1 LNHDA and CDR2 SQIVND (reference sequence). This CDR3 comprises 15 residues. CDR3 region: CASRETGLSTDTQYF. The CDR3 DNA follows: TGTGCCAGTCGTGAGACGGGTCTAAGCACAGATACGCAGTATTTT. The whole variable domain, remainder taken from reference TRBV19 and TRBJ2-3, is DGGITQSPKYLFRKEGQNVTLSCEQNLNHDAMYWYRQDPGQGLRLIYYSQIVNDFQKGDIAEGYSVSREKKESFPLTVTSAQKNPTAFYLCASRETGLSTDTQYFGPGTRLTVL.

The chain couples TRBV7-9 to TRBJ2-7; a weak D match, TRBD1 (5 bases). Germline CDR1 SEHNR, CDR2 FQNEAQ (reference sequence). Trimming stripped 1 base from V and 3 bases from J, with 16 bases between. The CDR3 is 16 residues long. CDR3 DNA sequence: TGTGCCAGCAGCTTAGTAGCCTGGGGCGGAGACTACGAGCAGTACTTC. Translating gives CASSLVAWGGDYEQYF.

V usage is TRBV10-2 and J usage is TRBJ1-2; possibly TRBD1 for D (6 bases). The germline V and J ends were trimmed by 4 bases and 7 bases, with 10 bases remaining between them. CDR1 and CDR2 from the germline V gene are WSHSY and SAAADI. CDR3 length: 12 residues. CDR3 bases: TGCGCCAGCAGTGGGACAGTTGTTGGCTACACCTTC. As protein: CASSGTVVGYTF.

In nucleotides, the CDR3 is TGTGCCATCAGTGGAATGACAGCACCTAACTATGGCTACACCTTC. Protein sequence: CAISGMTAPNYGYTF. The rearrangement links TRBV10-3 to TRBJ1-2, with a tentative D call TRBD1 (5 bases). This CDR3 has 15 residues. Per germline, CDR1 ENHRY and CDR2 SYGVKD. V gave up 4 bases and J gave up 0 bases, with 12 bases separating them.

This clone was seen a few times. The V call is TRBV28, the J call TRBJ1-3; D is perhaps TRBD1 (6 bases). CDR1 and CDR2 from the germline V gene are MDHEN and SYDVKM. The CDR3 spans 17 residues. V lost 9 bases to trimming and J lost 3 bases, with 24 bases between them. The CDR3 reads CARELGGGGDGGNTIYF. The CDR3 DNA is TGTGCCAGAGAGCTGGGGGGAGGGGGAGATGGTGGAAACACCATATATTTT.

The genes are TRBV27 and TRBJ1-2; TRBD1 aligns across 9 bases. The CDR3 runs to 16 residues. J was trimmed by 3 bases and V by 6 bases; bases with no gene match: 11. Germline CDR1 MNHEY, CDR2 SMNVEV (reference sequence). The CDR3 is CASRWTGVAADYGYTF. In nucleotides, the CDR3 is TGTGCCAGCAGATGGACAGGGGTAGCGGCGGACTATGGCTACACCTTC.

This rearrangement joins TRBV29-1 to TRBJ2-1, with no clear D. Trimming took 7 bases from V and 4 from J, leaving 14 bases between them. Germline V CDR1 and CDR2: SQVTM, ANQGSEA. The CDR3 spans 13 residues. The CDR3 DNA follows: TGCAGCGCCGTCGCCCGCCGGTACAATGAGCAGTTCTTC. The encoded protein is CSAVARRYNEQFF.

J is TRBJ1-1 and V is TRBV29-1; perhaps TRBD1 as D (6 bases). The CDR3 length is 12 residues. V gave up 8 bases and J gave up 4 bases, with 14 bases separating them. Germline V gives CDR1 SQVTM, CDR2 ANQGSEA. The CDR3 DNA follows: TGCAGCATATACAGGGCGGCCACTGAAGCTTTCTTT. This translates into CSIYRAATEAFF.

The rearrangement uses TRBV5-1 and TRBJ2-1; D unresolved. CDR1 SGHRS and CDR2 YFSETQ come from the germline V gene. This CDR3 is built from 13 residues. The germline V and J ends were trimmed by 0 bases and 4 bases, with 5 bases remaining between them. CDR3: CASSLGVYNEQFF. The DNA of the CDR3 is TGCGCCAGCAGCTTGGGAGTATACAATGAGCAGTTCTTC.

This clone was observed a few times. The chain combines TRBV27 with TRBJ2-1; 8 nucleotides line up with TRBD2. Germline CDR1 reads MNHEY; CDR2 reads SMNVEV (reference sequence). The CDR3 has 16 residues. After removal of 0 bases from V and 6 bases from J, the junction contained 7 bases not matched to a gene. The CDR3 spells CASSLSAGTRPNEQFF. Here the CDR3 DNA reads TGTGCCAGCAGTTTATCCGCCGGGACTAGACCCAATGAGCAGTTCTTC.

The chain carries TRBV11-2 and TRBJ2-2; the match to TRBD1 covers 9 bases. This CDR3 has 18 amino acids. Germline CDR1 reads SGHAT; CDR2 reads FQNNGV. Germline trimming cut 2 bases from V and 1 base from J; bases unmatched to any gene: 8. The CDR3 region is CASSLKRRDRVNTGELFF. CDR3 DNA sequence: TGTGCCAGCAGCTTAAAACGCCGGGACAGGGTGAACACCGGGGAGCTGTTTTTT.

This chain connects TRBV5-1 to TRBJ2-3; 10 nucleotides line up with TRBD2. There are 12 residues in the CDR3. Germline V lookup: CDR1 SGHRS, CDR2 YFSETQ. The V segment lost 4 bases and the J segment 10 bases; nucleotides outside the gene matches: 3. This CDR3 is CASSPGLAAQYF. In nucleotides, the CDR3 is TGCGCCAGCAGCCCCGGACTAGCGGCGCAGTATTTT.

The rearrangement links TRBV30 to TRBJ2-5; D is possibly TRBD1 (6 bases). Germline V gives CDR1 GTSNPN, CDR2 SVGIG (reference sequence). The CDR3 has 14 amino acids. The V end was cut by 2 bases, the J end by 1 base, with 11 bases between. DNA for the CDR3: TGTGCCTGGAGTCCATTGGACAGCCAAGAGACCCAGTACTTC. It encodes CAWSPLDSQETQYF.

The J gene is TRBJ2-2, the V gene TRBV5-4; TRBD1 matches 9 bases. Trimming at V came to 2 bases and at J to 1 base, leaving 12 bases not matched to a gene. CDR3 size: 19 residues. Per germline, CDR1 SGHNT and CDR2 YYREEE (reference sequence). The DNA of the CDR3 is TGTGCCAGCAGCTTACCACAGGGGGCGCGTGTCGGGAACACCGGGGAGCTGTTTTTT. Its protein product is CASSLPQGARVGNTGELFF.

The rearrangement links TRBV21-1 to TRBJ1-4; TRBD1, as called in the table, went unchecked against the DNA. TRBV21-1 is labeled a pseudogene. The CDR3 is 17 amino acids. CDR3 loop: CASSKGGTGTGPKKLFF. CDR3 in DNA: TGTGCCAGCAGCAAAGGGGGGACCGGGACAGGGCCAAAAAAACTGTTTTTT.

The chain joins TRBV6-6 to TRBJ1-2; D is uncertain. V lost 4 bases, J lost 4 bases, and 19 bases lay in between. Germline lookup yields CDR1 MNHNY and CDR2 SVGAGI (reference sequence). The CDR3 is made up of 16 amino acids. The CDR3 protein is CASSSIRGAVPYGYTF. The CDR3 nucleotides read TGTGCCAGCAGTTCGATTCGGGGTGCAGTACCCTATGGCTACACCTTC.

The chain combines TRBV2 with TRBJ1-2; 7 nucleotides line up with TRBD1. The CDR3 loop spans 13 amino acids. The germline gives CDR1 SNHLY, CDR2 FYNNEI. After removal of 11 bases from V and 2 bases from J, the junction contained 8 bases not matched to a gene. The CDR3 DNA reads TGTGCCGATACCCGGGACAGCAACTATGGCTACACCTTC. Protein product: CADTRDSNYGYTF.

The J gene is TRBJ2-7, the V gene TRBV4-1, with D possibly being TRBD1 (6 bases). CDR3 size: 14 residues. Germline loops: CDR1 MGHRA, CDR2 YSYEKL. V was shortened by 5 bases and J by 3 bases, with 14 bases between the two germline ends. In DNA, the CDR3 is TGCGCCAGCAGCGGTCGTTGGGACAACTACGAGCAGTACTTC. Translation: CASSGRWDNYEQYF.

The rearrangement links TRBV10-1 to TRBJ2-5, with a tentative D call TRBD1 (5 bases). Trimming shortened V by 3 bases and J by 4 bases, and 9 bases separated the two germline ends. The CDR3 is made up of 13 amino acids. The V gene's germline CDR1 is WNHNN and CDR2 SYGVQD (reference sequence). CDR3 bases: TGCGCCAGCAGTGAAAGGCAGGGAGAGACCCAGTACTTC. Translated, it gives CASSERQGETQYF.

This chain connects TRBV4-3 to TRBJ2-1, with 8 bases identical to TRBD2. Germline assignment: CDR1 LGHNA and CDR2 YSLEER. Losses at the gene ends were 0 bases for V and 10 bases for J; bases not matched to a gene: 17. The CDR3 runs to 18 residues. The CDR3 nucleotides are TGCGCCAGCAGCCAAGATCGTGTAGGGGAAGCGGGAGCGGACGAGCAGTTCTTC. It specifies CASSQDRVGEAGADEQFF.

The chain joins TRBV5-1 to TRBJ2-1, with D perhaps matching TRBD2 (6 bases). Germline assignment: CDR1 SGHRS and CDR2 YFSETQ. The CDR3 sequence is 15 residues long. Between the trimmed V and J ends, which lost 6 bases and 2 bases, there was a span of 15 bases. The CDR3 protein is CASTWAGPTYNEQFF. CDR3 sequence (DNA): TGCGCCAGCACTTGGGCGGGACCTACCTACAATGAGCAGTTCTTC.

This clone was seen a handful of times. The chain couples TRBV25-1 to TRBJ2-1, with 8 positions matching TRBD2. Trimming took 7 bases from V and 4 from J; bases not matched to a gene: 9. Per germline, CDR1 MGHDK and CDR2 SYGVNS. This CDR3 spans 15 amino acids. CDR3 protein: CASKSDSGKYNEQFF. CDR3 DNA: TGTGCCAGCAAGTCAGATAGCGGGAAATACAATGAGCAGTTCTTC.

This chain uses TRBV9 with TRBJ2-1; 9 bases agree with TRBD2. The CDR3 extends over 16 amino acids. Trimming cost V 4 bases and J 10 bases; bases outside gene matches: 15. Germline-derived CDR1 and CDR2 are SGDLS and YYNGEE. Here the CDR3 DNA reads TGTGCCAGCAGCCTTCACTTAGCGGGAGAGCTGGGGGAGCAGTTCTTC. Amino acids: CASSLHLAGELGEQFF. The whole variable domain, filled in from reference TRBV9 and TRBJ2-1, reads DSGVTQTPKHLITATGQRVTLRCSPRSGDLSVYWYQQSLDQGLQFLIQYYNGEERAKGNILERFSAQQFPDLHSELNLSSLELGDSALYFCASSLHLAGELGEQFFGPGTRLTVL.

The J gene is TRBJ2-5, the V gene TRBV27; 11 bases agree with TRBD2. Germline V CDR1 and CDR2: MNHEY, SMNVEV (reference sequence). CDR3 size: 15 residues. Losses at the gene ends were 4 bases for V and 6 bases for J; bases not matched to a gene: 7. CDR3 in amino acids: CASSSTGTSGKTQYF. The CDR3 DNA reads TGTGCCAGCAGTTCGACCGGGACTAGCGGAAAGACCCAGTACTTC.

The chain uses TRBV7-2 and TRBJ2-3; 8 nucleotides align to TRBD2. The J segment lost 5 bases and the V segment lost 4 bases, leaving 5 bases of the junction unmatched. The CDR3 totals 14 residues. Germline assignment: CDR1 SGHTA and CDR2 FQGNSA. This chain's CDR3 is CASSSGSGGDTQYF. As DNA, the CDR3 is TGTGCCAGCAGCTCCGGGAGCGGGGGAGATACGCAGTATTTT. Full variable domain (outside the CDR3, taken from reference TRBV7-2 and TRBJ2-3): GAGVSQSPSNKVTEKGKDVELRCDPISGHTALYWYRQSLGQGLEFLIYFQGNSAPDKSGLPSDRFSAERTGGSVSTLTIQRTQQEDSAVYLCASSSGSGGDTQYFGPGTRLTVL.

The rearrangement links TRBV7-6 to TRBJ2-5, with D perhaps TRBD2 (5 bases). Trimming stripped 0 bases from V and 4 bases from J, with 21 bases between. Germline V gene sequence: CDR1 SGHVS, CDR2 FNYEAQ. CDR3 length equals 18 residues. The CDR3 nucleotides read TGTGCCAGCAGCTTAGCGCGCTCCGGGGTGAGCCGTCCAGAGACCCAGTACTTC. Protein product: CASSLARSGVSRPETQYF.

The rearrangement uses TRBV5-4 and TRBJ2-7, with D unclear. V lost 0 bases and J 0 bases, leaving 4 bases between the germline ends. The germline CDR1 and CDR2 sequences are SGHNT and YYREEE (reference sequence). This CDR3 contains 13 residues. DNA for the CDR3: TGTGCCAGCAGCTTGGGGAGCTCCTACGAGCAGTACTTC. Protein: CASSLGSSYEQYF.

The chain recombines TRBV19 with TRBJ2-4; 7 bases are shared with TRBD1. Germline V gene sequence: CDR1 LNHDA, CDR2 SQIVND (reference sequence). This CDR3 has 14 amino acids. Trimming cost V 5 bases and J 1 base; bases outside gene matches: 2. The CDR3 DNA reads as TGTGCCAGTAGTGAACAGGGGGCCAAAAACATTCAGTACTTC. Translating it yields CASSEQGAKNIQYF.

Only a few counts were recorded for this clone. The chain links TRBV10-3 to TRBJ2-7; maybe TRBD1 (5 bases). Deletions cut 2 bases from V and 5 bases from J, with 13 bases between. The CDR3 length is 14 residues. The germline CDR1 and CDR2 sequences are ENHRY and SYGVKD. In DNA, the CDR3 is TGTGCCATCAGTGAGACCAGGGTTGTGGACGAGCAGTACTTC. Protein product: CAISETRVVDEQYF.

This sequence joins TRBV7-3 and TRBJ2-1; 10 nucleotides align to TRBD2. V was pared by 5 bases and J by 0 bases, with 4 bases of the junction left unmatched. Germline V gene data show CDR1 as SGHTA and CDR2 as FQGTGA. This CDR3 is built from 16 residues. The CDR3 bases are TGTGCCAGCAGCCCCGCTAGCGGGAGCTCCTACAATGAGCAGTTCTTC. It is translated as CASSPASGSSYNEQFF.